At least ten counts were recorded for the clone carrying this T cell receptor (beta chain). What it binds is not known. Germline loops: CDR1 SNHLY, CDR2 FYNNEI. The length of the CDR3 is 17 residues. The V end lost 7 bases, the J end lost 0 bases, and 19 bases lay between the germline ends. This sample stems from a study of glioma-infiltrating T cells. General study results and limits: Very few CDR3 sequences were shared between tissue and blood. Tissue-blood divergence was below expectation in non-neoplastic patients, above in gliomas.

TCR alpha and beta CDR3 regions were amplified from RNA using iRepertoire nested multiplex PCR. For one-step reverse transcription and amplification, roughly 95-400 ng of tissue mRNA or PBMC total RNA was used. TCRdb re-analysed the multiplex PCR reads in MiXCR, keeping a single row per CDR3 protein. Among roughly 42,000 distinct CDR3 sequences listed, more than 20% were seen once. This chain links TRBV2 with TRBJ2-1, with D tentatively TRBD2 (5 bases). The receptor comes from a human donor with low-grade glioma or glioblastoma, undergoing nonglioma brain surgery, or in good health (not recorded which). The sequencing sample was made of glioma tissue, nonneoplastic brain tissue, or PBMCs (not recorded which). The CDR3, as DNA: TGTGCCAGCACAAAGTATAAGACTACGAGCTCCTACAATGAGCAGTTCTTC. Its translation: CASTKYKTTSSYNEQFF.